Listed here are 24 T cell receptor beta chains from one sample, sequenced in a study of blood T cell repertoires in COVID-19. Repertoires were generated with immunoSEQ multiplex PCR, while TCRdb's copy carries only in-frame clones and drops some. Of around 200,000 clones in the sample, around 82% were seen once. Material for sequencing was peripheral blood. The receptor set was obtained from a woman aged 40 to 50 with active or convalescent COVID-19.

The chain links TRBV7-2 to TRBJ1-2, with 7 bases lining up with TRBD1. The trim removed 3 bases at V and 2 bases at J, leaving 6 bases unmatched. From germline, CDR1 is SGHTA and CDR2 FQGNSA. This CDR3 contains 15 residues. The CDR3 sequence is CASSFSGTDNYGYTF. CDR3 in DNA: TGTGCCAGCAGCTTTAGCGGGACAGACAACTATGGCTACACCTTC.

A single count supports this clone. The J gene is TRBJ2-1, the V gene TRBV9; TRBD1 might be the D (6 bases). This CDR3 comprises 14 residues. CDR1 is SGDLS, CDR2 YYNGEE, per germline. Trimming removed 0 bases from V and 6 bases from J, with 10 bases in between. This chain's CDR3 is CASSVEVRGNEQFF. The CDR3 DNA is TGTGCCAGCAGCGTAGAGGTCAGGGGCAATGAGCAGTTCTTC.

The V and J genes are TRBV3-1 (or the pseudogene TRBV3-2) and TRBJ2-2, with 7 positions matching TRBD1. After removal of 1 base from V and 4 bases from J, the junction contained 6 bases not matched to a gene. Germline assignment: CDR1 LGHDT and CDR2 YNNKEL (reference sequence). The CDR3 is 16 residues long. CDR3 sequence: CASSQGLTGSTGELFF. The CDR3 region has the DNA TGTGCCAGCAGCCAAGGCCTGACAGGGTCCACCGGGGAGCTGTTTTTT.

The CDR3 region is CASSWGPAEAFF. The CDR3 coding sequence is TGTGCCAGCAGCTGGGGCCCCGCTGAAGCTTTCTTT. The chain links TRBV11-3 to TRBJ1-1, with TRBD1 as a possible D gene (5 bases). The V and J ends lost 4 bases and 6 bases respectively, with 9 bases between them. Looked up from germline, CDR1 is SGHNT and CDR2 is YENEEA. The CDR3 length is 12 residues. The full variable domain, rest sourced from reference TRBV11-3 and TRBJ1-1, is EAGVVQSPRYKIIEKKQPVAFWCNPISGHNTLYWYLQNLGQGPELLIRYENEEAVDDSQLPKDRFSAERLKGVDSTLKIQPAELGDSAVYLCASSWGPAEAFFGQGTRLTVV.

The chain is built from TRBV19 and TRBJ2-1, with D maybe TRBD2 (5 bases). CDR1 is LNHDA, CDR2 SQIVND, per germline (reference sequence). There are 14 residues in the CDR3. Trimming pared 7 bases from V and 3 bases from J, leaving 13 bases between. CDR3 sequence: CASTIRDFYNEQFF. Written as DNA, the CDR3 is TGTGCCAGTACCATTCGGGATTTCTACAATGAGCAGTTCTTC.

The chain couples TRBV19 to TRBJ2-1, with a weak D call TRBD2 (8 bases). Trimming took 6 bases from V and 2 from J, leaving 32 bases between them. Germline V CDR1 and CDR2: LNHDA, SQIVND (reference sequence). CDR3 length: 21 amino acids. Here the CDR3 DNA reads TGTGCCAGTAGCCACTCCTTGACAGGGATTATGGACGGGAGGGCCTACAATGAGCAGTTCTTC. It codes for CASSHSLTGIMDGRAYNEQFF.

The J gene is TRBJ1-1, the V gene TRBV2, with a possible D match to TRBD1 (6 bases). Germline lookup yields CDR1 SNHLY and CDR2 FYNNEI. This CDR3 spans 11 amino acids. V was shortened by 5 bases and J by 8 bases, with 9 bases between the two germline ends. CDR3 DNA sequence: TGTGCCAGCAGTACCACAGGGGAAGCTTTCTTT. Its translation: CASSTTGEAFF.

This clone was seen once. The J gene is TRBJ2-2, the V gene TRBV10-2; TRBD2 matches at 7 bases. The CDR3 runs 19 residues. Trimming took 7 bases from V and 2 from J; bases not matched to a gene: 19. Per germline, CDR1 WSHSY and CDR2 SAAADI. The CDR3 coding sequence is TGCGCCAGCACCCAACCGAGGGGAACGTCGGGGGGTAACACCGGGGAGCTGTTTTTT. This encodes CASTQPRGTSGGNTGELFF.

This chain links TRBV28 with TRBJ2-3; tentative D call: TRBD2 (6 bases). V dropped 3 bases and J dropped 2 bases, with 9 bases sitting between them. This CDR3 has 14 residues. Germline V gene lookup returns CDR1 MDHEN and CDR2 SYDVKM. The CDR3 DNA reads TGTGCCAGCAGTTTTGGAGGGAACACAGATACGCAGTATTTT. It specifies CASSFGGNTDTQYF.

The J gene is TRBJ2-7, the V gene TRBV28; the match to TRBD1 covers 8 bases. CDR1 and CDR2 (germline): MDHEN, SYDVKM. CDR3 length: 20 amino acids. The V gene end was trimmed by 3 bases and the J gene end by 4 bases; junction bases not matched to a gene: 23. The CDR3 DNA is TGTGCCAGCAGTTTTTTGCTTGGCGGAAAGTCAGGGGGCCAAGAATACGAGCAGTACTTC. Amino acids: CASSFLLGGKSGGQEYEQYF.

Notes on this clone: Within the sample, other DNA sequences also encode this same CDR3. This chain connects TRBV7-9 to TRBJ2-5, with 7 nucleotides matching TRBD1. The germline gives CDR1 SEHNR, CDR2 FQNEAQ (reference sequence). The J segment lost 1 base and the V segment lost 4 bases, leaving 3 bases of the junction unmatched. This CDR3 has 14 amino acids. The CDR3 nucleotides are TGTGCCAGCAGCTACCGGGACAGCCAAGAGACCCAGTACTTC. Its protein is CASSYRDSQETQYF.

This chain joins TRBV18 and TRBJ1-3, with a tentative D call TRBD1 (6 bases). This CDR3 has 17 amino acids. In germline, CDR1 is KGHSH, CDR2 LQKENI. V shed 0 bases and J shed 1 base, with 13 bases lying between them. The CDR3 region has the DNA TGTGCCAGCTCACCACCCGAAGGGGGGGATTCTGGAAACACCATATATTTT. Amino acid sequence: CASSPPEGGDSGNTIYF.

This sequence joins TRBV4-3 and TRBJ2-2, with D possibly matching TRBD2 (6 bases). The V end was cut by 4 bases, the J end by 2 bases, with 14 bases between. In germline, CDR1 is LGHNA, CDR2 YSLEER. This CDR3 spans 16 amino acids. The CDR3 loop reads CASSLETGANTGELFF. CDR3 nucleotides: TGCGCCAGCAGCCTCGAAACGGGAGCAAACACCGGGGAGCTGTTTTTT.

The J gene is TRBJ2-2, the V gene TRBV30; 7 positions agree with TRBD2. The V and J ends lost 0 bases and 4 bases, in that order; junction bases with no gene match: 14. Germline values: CDR1 GTSNPN, CDR2 SVGIG (reference sequence). The CDR3 totals 18 residues. CDR3 region: CAWSVDPWAREGTGELFF. CDR3 nucleotide sequence: TGTGCCTGGAGTGTAGATCCTTGGGCCAGGGAGGGCACCGGGGAGCTGTTTTTT.

This chain uses TRBV18 with TRBJ2-7, with TRBD2 identical over 10 bases. The CDR3 sequence is 16 residues long. The V and J ends lost 1 base and 7 bases, in that order; junction bases with no gene match: 10. Germline-derived CDR1 and CDR2 are KGHSH and LQKENI. The CDR3: CASSPLGVAGGREQYF. CDR3 coding DNA: TGTGCCAGCTCACCACTCGGGGTAGCGGGAGGTCGGGAGCAGTACTTC.

The chain recombines TRBV24-1 with TRBJ2-7; the match to TRBD1 covers 9 bases. CDR1 and CDR2 (germline): KGHDR, SFDVKD. The CDR3 is 14 amino acids. Trimming cost V 3 bases and J 3 bases; bases outside gene matches: 2. Written as DNA, the CDR3 is TGTGCCACCAGTGATCCGGGACAGGGCTACGAGCAGTACTTC. Its translation is CATSDPGQGYEQYF.

In nucleotides, the CDR3 is TGTGCCAGTAAAGACCCACAGGGGGGCACAGATACGCAGTATTTT. Amino acid sequence: CASKDPQGGTDTQYF. The chain employs TRBV19 and TRBJ2-3, with 8 bases that match TRBD1. This CDR3 spans 15 amino acids. CDR1 is LNHDA and CDR2 is SQIVND in the germline V gene (reference sequence). The junction had 7 bases not matched to a gene; V was cut back by 7 bases and J by 1 base.

The chain employs TRBV24-1 and TRBJ2-7; perhaps TRBD2 as D (6 bases). This CDR3 has 16 residues. Deletions cut 3 bases from V and 6 bases from J, with 20 bases between. Germline lookup yields CDR1 KGHDR and CDR2 SFDVKD. Here the CDR3 DNA reads TGTGCCACCAGTGATCCGACCGGCGGGGCGGCGGCCGAGCAGTACTTC. Protein product: CATSDPTGGAAAEQYF.

This chain uses TRBV2 with TRBJ2-1, with D perhaps TRBD1 (5 bases). The CDR3 has 13 amino acids. The V end lost 3 bases, the J end lost 7 bases, and 10 bases lay between the germline ends. From germline, CDR1 is SNHLY and CDR2 FYNNEI. The chain's CDR3 is CASSERTLNEQFF. CDR3 nucleotides: TGTGCCAGCAGTGAGAGGACACTTAATGAGCAGTTCTTC.

This rearrangement joins TRBV24-1 to TRBJ1-3; D remains unclear. Trimming took off 2 bases at V and 1 base at J, with 8 bases between the two ends. The length of the CDR3 is 15 residues. CDR1 and CDR2 from the germline V gene are KGHDR and SFDVKD. This CDR3 is CATSDSPTSGNTIYF. As DNA, the CDR3 is TGTGCCACCAGTGATTCTCCGACATCTGGAAACACCATATATTTT.

The chain joins TRBV24-1 to TRBJ1-3; D possibly corresponds to TRBD1 (6 bases). CDR3 length equals 15 residues. Germline V CDR1 and CDR2: KGHDR, SFDVKD. Trimming took 4 bases from V and 8 from J, leaving 17 bases between them. The CDR3 DNA is TGTGCCACCAGTGACTTCCCGCAGGGGCTGGACACCATATATTTT. Residues: CATSDFPQGLDTIYF.

The genes are TRBV24-1 and TRBJ1-1, with D maybe TRBD1 (6 bases). This CDR3 contains 12 residues. Between the trimmed V and J ends, which lost 2 bases and 8 bases, there was a span of 8 bases. Per the germline V gene, CDR1 is KGHDR and CDR2 is SFDVKD. CDR3 DNA sequence: TGTGCCACCAGTGATTATGGGACAGAAGCTTTCTTT. It is translated as CATSDYGTEAFF.

This clone was observed once. V and J are TRBV19 and TRBJ1-1; TRBD1 matches 7 bases. Losses at the gene ends were 1 base for V and 10 bases for J; bases not matched to a gene: 3. The germline V gene encodes CDR1 LNHDA and CDR2 SQIVND (reference sequence). The CDR3 runs to 12 residues. The chain's CDR3 is CASSIGTGPAFF. The CDR3 nucleotides read TGTGCCAGTAGTATAGGGACAGGCCCAGCTTTCTTT.

The rearrangement uses TRBV10-3 and TRBJ2-7, with 7 positions matching TRBD2. The CDR3 contains 14 residues. Trimming took 7 bases from V and 4 from J; bases not matched to a gene: 10. Germline V gene sequence: CDR1 ENHRY, CDR2 SYGVKD. The CDR3 is CAIKTRGGPYEQYF. The CDR3 DNA reads as TGTGCCATCAAAACGCGGGGAGGGCCATACGAGCAGTACTTC.